The 23 T cell receptor beta chains listed next were all sequenced from one sample in a study of blood T cells in healthy people across ages (dated by TCRdb to the mid-2010s). Library prep was done by 5' RACE. The instrument given in TCRdb is Illumina HiSeq 2500. A second PCR of roughly 6 to 11 cycles was run with a J-beta primer mix and a sample-barcoded 5' primer. TCRdb trimmed public reads at Q25 via fastp, called clones via MiXCR and kept in-frame beta chains. Rows with a matching CDR3 protein are joined into one entry that keeps the most common DNA and genes. The sample data list around 800,000 distinct CDR3 sequences, and approximately 67% of these were observed just once. The top ten clones comprise roughly 25% of the sample. The sample consisted of blood. Source of these receptors: a man aged 25-45 years in good health.

This chain connects TRBV7-3 to TRBJ2-5; D tentatively reads TRBD1 or TRBD2 (5 bases each). The last part of the DNA fits TRBJ2-7 better; the J call may be wrong. CDR1 and CDR2 from the germline V gene are SGHTA and FQGTGA. This CDR3 region has 14 residues. The CDR3 region has the DNA TGTGCCAGCAGCCCAACCGGGACCGACGACGAGCAGTACTTC. It translates to CASSPTGTDDEQYF.

The chain links TRBV7-3 to TRBJ2-7; a possible D gene is TRBD2 (7 bases). Germline loops: CDR1 SGHTA, CDR2 FQGTGA. V was cut by 1 base and J by 2 bases, with 18 bases left in between. The CDR3 loop spans 17 amino acids. In DNA form, the CDR3 reads TGTGCCAGCAGCTTAAGCTTCATTGCGGGGGCCCCCTACGAGCAGTACTTC. It encodes CASSLSFIAGAPYEQYF.

This chain links TRBV29-1 with TRBJ2-1; D remains ambiguous. Germline V gene sequence: CDR1 SQVTM, CDR2 ANQGSEA. CDR3 size: 14 residues. V was clipped by 0 bases and J by 1 base, with 7 bases between them. The CDR3 loop reads CSVEDSNSYNEQFF. DNA for the CDR3: TGCAGCGTTGAAGATTCGAATTCCTACAATGAGCAGTTCTTC.

The V gene is TRBV7-3, the J gene TRBJ2-2; 11 bases agree with TRBD2. This CDR3 comprises 18 residues. With 1 base clipped from V and 8 bases from J, the junction kept 12 bases outside the gene matches. CDR1 and CDR2 (germline): SGHTA, FQGTGA. CDR3: CASSLNSGGAPVPGELFF. Written as DNA, the CDR3 is TGTGCCAGCAGCTTAAATAGCGGGGGGGCCCCTGTTCCTGGGGAGCTGTTTTTT.

The chain joins TRBV6-5 to TRBJ2-3, with 7 bases matching TRBD2. Trimming at V came to 6 bases and at J to 2 bases, leaving 11 bases not matched to a gene. The germline CDR1 and CDR2 sequences are MNHEY and SVGAGI. The CDR3 spans 16 residues. CDR3 DNA: TGTGCCAGCAGCCGCCTCAGCGGGGTAAACACAGATACGCAGTATTTT. Encoded protein: CASSRLSGVNTDTQYF.

Worth noting for this clonotype: A much larger clone lies one base from this, so it may be a read error. V and J are TRBV28 and TRBJ1-5; 9 bases match TRBD1. Germline CDR1 MDHEN, CDR2 SYDVKM. The CDR3 spans 14 residues. The CDR3 nucleotides are TGTGCGAGCACTTCCGGGACAGGGCATCAGCCCCAGCATTTT. Its protein product is CASTSGTGHQPQHF.

This clonotype turned up a few times. The chain has TRBV12-3 or TRBV12-4 and TRBJ2-7, with a tentative D call TRBD1 (6 bases). V dropped 5 bases and J dropped 7 bases, with 15 bases sitting between them. The CDR3 sequence is 13 residues long. CDR3 amino acids: CASSPRTVGEQYF. In nucleotides, the CDR3 is TGTGCCAGCAGTCCCCGGACAGTTGGGGAGCAGTACTTC.

CDR3 nucleotide sequence: TGCGCCAGCAGAATCGACGGCTATCCCCAAGAGACCCAGTACTTC. Its translation: CASRIDGYPQETQYF. The chain links TRBV5-1 to TRBJ2-5; D is ambiguous. This CDR3 contains 15 residues. Germline V gene lookup returns CDR1 SGHRS and CDR2 YFSETQ. The V end was cut by 5 bases, the J end by 1 base, with 15 bases between.

This chain uses TRBV20-1 with TRBJ2-3, with TRBD2 matching over 8 bases. The V segment lost 0 bases and the J segment 5 bases; nucleotides outside the gene matches: 13. This CDR3 has 17 amino acids. The germline V gene encodes CDR1 DFQATT and CDR2 SNEGSKA (reference sequence). The CDR3 sequence is CSARDLAGGRWRDTQYF. CDR3 DNA sequence: TGCAGTGCTAGAGATCTGGCGGGGGGTAGATGGCGAGATACGCAGTATTTT.

The rearrangement joins TRBV2 to TRBJ1-2; tentative D call: TRBD1 (6 bases). Germline V lookup: CDR1 SNHLY, CDR2 FYNNEI. The CDR3 is made up of 13 amino acids. V lost 7 bases and J lost 4, with 13 bases in between. The CDR3 here is CASMGAAIYGYTF. Written as DNA, the CDR3 is TGTGCCAGCATGGGGGCAGCCATCTATGGCTACACCTTC.

This clonotype was detected only a few times. V usage is TRBV6-2 or TRBV6-3 and J usage is TRBJ2-6; 7 bases agree with TRBD1. V shed 0 bases and J 3 bases; nucleotides not matched to a gene: 8. Germline values: CDR1 MNHEY, CDR2 SVGEGT. This CDR3 is 18 amino acids long. Written as DNA, the CDR3 is TGTGCCAGCAGTTACTCGACAGGGATACTAATTGGGGCCAACGTCCTGACTTTC. It encodes CASSYSTGILIGANVLTF.

The chain recombines TRBV20-1 with TRBJ2-3; 7 nucleotides agree with TRBD2. Trimming took 3 bases from V and 7 from J; bases not matched to a gene: 7. Germline assignment: CDR1 DFQATT and CDR2 SNEGSKA (reference sequence). This CDR3 is built from 13 residues. The CDR3 protein is CSASSFGGYTQYF. As DNA, the CDR3 is TGCAGTGCTAGCTCCTTCGGGGGGTATACGCAGTATTTT.

V and J are TRBV7-9 and TRBJ2-1; TRBD1 aligns across 8 bases. V lost 5 bases, J lost 8 bases, and 5 bases stayed unmatched. CDR3 length: 13 residues. Germline lookup yields CDR1 SEHNR and CDR2 FQNEAQ (reference sequence). CDR3 nucleotides: TGTGCCAGCAGCCGGACAGGGCGGTATGAGCAGTTCTTC. Translating it yields CASSRTGRYEQFF.

The chain has TRBV25-1 and TRBJ2-5, with 9 positions matching TRBD1. The J call could be wrong; TRBJ2-7 is a better fit for the DNA end. The CDR3 extends over 14 amino acids. In germline, CDR1 is MGHDK, CDR2 SYGVNS. CDR3: CASSTWDRDLEQYF. The CDR3 nucleotides read TGTGCCAGCAGTACCTGGGACAGGGATCTCGAGCAGTACTTC.

The chain employs TRBV29-1 and TRBJ2-1; TRBD2 matches 14 bases. Germline V gene sequence: CDR1 SQVTM, CDR2 ANQGSEA. V shed 6 bases and J 15 bases; nucleotides not matched to a gene: 10. This CDR3 contains 13 residues. CDR3 residues: CSVPGLAGDHWFF. The CDR3 DNA reads as TGCAGCGTGCCGGGACTAGCGGGGGACCATTGGTTCTTC.

In this sample, this clonotype turned up once. This chain uses TRBV20-1 with TRBJ1-2; 8 nucleotides agree with TRBD1. The CDR3 consists of 14 residues. V shed 3 bases, J shed 3 bases, and the junction held 6 bases outside the gene matches. The germline CDR1 and CDR2 sequences are DFQATT and SNEGSKA (reference sequence). Here the CDR3 DNA reads TGCAGTGCTAGTTTAGCAGGGGGCGACTATGGCTACACCTTC. As protein: CSASLAGGDYGYTF.

The V call is TRBV7-2, the J call TRBJ2-5; D assignment may be TRBD1 or TRBD2 (5 bases each). The CDR3 runs to 14 residues. The V end was cut by 2 bases, the J end by 10 bases, with 17 bases between. Germline assignment: CDR1 SGHTA and CDR2 FQGNSA. The CDR3 sequence: CASSLQWQGEVQYF. The CDR3 DNA reads TGTGCCAGCAGCTTACAGTGGCAGGGAGAGGTCCAGTACTTC.

This clonotype was found a few times. The rearrangement uses TRBV7-3 and TRBJ1-2, with TRBD1 matching 7 bases. In germline, CDR1 is SGHTA, CDR2 FQGTGA. This CDR3 has 15 amino acids. The V and J ends lost 1 base and 3 bases, in that order; junction bases with no gene match: 5. This chain's CDR3 is CASSLRGGADYGYTF. The CDR3 DNA is TGTGCCAGCAGCTTAAGAGGGGGCGCGGACTATGGCTACACCTTC.

The rearrangement joins TRBV6-1 to TRBJ1-5; no firm D call. The CDR3 is 13 amino acids. Trimming removed 7 bases from V and 1 base from J, with 8 bases in between. CDR1 and CDR2 from the germline V gene are MNHNS and SASEGT. The CDR3 nucleotides are TGTGCCAGCACTGAGCAGAGCAATCAGCCCCAGCATTTT. This codes for CASTEQSNQPQHF.

The V gene is TRBV29-1, the J gene TRBJ2-7, with D perhaps TRBD1 or TRBD2 (5 bases each). The CDR3 has 15 amino acids. In germline, CDR1 is SQVTM, CDR2 ANQGSEA. V was clipped by 4 bases and J by 4 bases, with 20 bases between them. The CDR3 region is CSVGGDARGRYEQYF. CDR3 nucleotide sequence: TGCAGCGTTGGAGGGGACGCCCGGGGCCGGTACGAGCAGTACTTC.

There are a few counts of this clonotype. The chain recombines TRBV28 with TRBJ1-2, with a tentative D call TRBD1 (6 bases). This CDR3 comprises 14 residues. Germline V gene data show CDR1 as MDHEN and CDR2 as SYDVKM. Trimming stripped 3 bases from V and 4 bases from J, with 12 bases between. CDR3 residues: CASSLGAVAYGYTF. The CDR3 DNA sequence: TGTGCCAGCAGTTTGGGGGCCGTGGCCTATGGCTACACCTTC.

In this sample, this clonotype turned up a few times. The V gene is TRBV5-1, the J gene TRBJ2-3; D possibly corresponds to TRBD2 (6 bases). Trimming removed 3 bases from V and 0 bases from J, with 11 bases in between. The CDR3 length is 15 residues. Germline V gene data show CDR1 as SGHRS and CDR2 as YFSETQ. The CDR3 sequence: CASSSGLVSTDTQYF. DNA of the CDR3: TGCGCCAGCAGCTCGGGACTGGTTAGCACAGATACGCAGTATTTT.

V usage is TRBV10-3 and J usage is TRBJ2-3, with 13 bases matching TRBD2. Germline CDR1 ENHRY, CDR2 SYGVKD. The CDR3 loop spans 16 amino acids. Trimming at V came to 6 bases and at J to 3 bases, leaving 6 bases not matched to a gene. CDR3 coding DNA: TGTGCCATCAGGCCCGGGACTAGCGGGGAGACAGATACGCAGTATTTT. It specifies CAIRPGTSGETDTQYF.